One sample yielded the 18 T cell receptor beta chains listed below, sequenced in a study of blood T cell repertoires in COVID-19. Here immunoSEQ multiplex PCR was the method, and the copy in TCRdb shows in-frame clones only, minus some. The data hold about 280,000 clones, with roughly 80% observed a single time. The sample was PBMCs or T cells enriched from blood (not recorded which). The receptors originated from a man aged 40-49 years who had been exposed to COVID-19.

The V and J genes are TRBV7-9 and TRBJ2-7; TRBD2 is a possible D gene (5 bases). The CDR3 length is 15 residues. CDR1 and CDR2 from the germline V gene are SEHNR and FQNEAQ (reference sequence). Between the trimmed V and J ends, which lost 2 bases and 4 bases, there was a span of 15 bases. DNA of the CDR3: TGTGCCAGCAGCTTATACAGCGGACGAAAGTACGAGCAGTACTTC. Residues: CASSLYSGRKYEQYF. The full variable domain, completed using reference TRBV7-9 and TRBJ2-7, is DTGVSQNPRHKITKRGQNVTFRCDPISEHNRLYWYRQTLGQGPEFLTYFQNEAQLEKSRLLSDRFSAERPKGSFSTLEIQRTEQGDSAMYLCASSLYSGRKYEQYFGPGTRLTVT.

V is TRBV27 and J is TRBJ1-3; D may be TRBD1 (6 bases). Germline V gives CDR1 MNHEY, CDR2 SMNVEV (reference sequence). Trimming pared 5 bases from V and 3 bases from J, leaving 17 bases between. The CDR3 sequence is 16 residues long. CDR3 nucleotides: TGTGCCAGCAGTCGTGAACCGCCACAGGGTGGAAACACCATATATTTT. Its protein is CASSREPPQGGNTIYF.

The rearrangement links TRBV25-1 to TRBJ2-2, with 7 bases that match TRBD2. Germline V lookup: CDR1 MGHDK, CDR2 SYGVNS. The CDR3 runs to 15 residues. The junction had 6 bases not matched to a gene; V was cut back by 4 bases and J by 4 bases. This CDR3 is CASSGSGLSTGELFF. The CDR3 bases are TGTGCCAGCAGTGGTAGCGGGTTATCCACCGGGGAGCTGTTTTTT. The variable domain in full, with the rest retrieved from reference TRBV25-1 and TRBJ2-2, is EADIYQTPRYLVIGTGKKITLECSQTMGHDKMYWYQQDPGMELHLIHYSYGVNSTEKGDLSSESTVSRIRTEHFPLTLESARPSHTSQYLCASSGSGLSTGELFFGEGSRLTVL.

The rearrangement uses TRBV7-2 and TRBJ2-7; D is perhaps TRBD2 (6 bases). The length of the CDR3 is 13 residues. Germline CDR1 SGHTA, CDR2 FQGNSA. The CDR3 nucleotides read TGTGCGTCGACCGCGGGCGGGACCTACGAGCAGTACTTC. Its translation: CASTAGGTYEQYF. Filled out from reference TRBV7-2 and TRBJ2-7, the complete variable domain reads GAGVSQSPSNKVTEKGKDVELRCDPISGHTALYWYRQSLGQGLEFLIYFQGNSAPDKSGLPSDRFSAERTGGSVSTLTIQRTQQEDSAVYLCASTAGGTYEQYFGPGTRLTVT.

The chain uses TRBV24-1 and TRBJ2-1; D uncertain. With 0 bases removed from V and 12 bases from J, the gap between germline ends came to 8 bases. In germline, CDR1 is KGHDR, CDR2 SFDVKD. The CDR3 is 12 amino acids. The CDR3 protein is CATSDLQFGQFF. DNA for the CDR3: TGTGCCACCAGTGATTTGCAGTTTGGGCAGTTCTTC.

J is TRBJ2-7 and V is TRBV27, with TRBD2 as a possible D gene (5 bases). Trimming pared 3 bases from V and 3 bases from J, leaving 12 bases between. CDR3 size: 14 residues. Germline loops: CDR1 MNHEY, CDR2 SMNVEV (reference sequence). CDR3 amino acids: CASSFRGPFYEQYF. The CDR3 DNA is TGTGCCAGCAGTTTTAGAGGGCCCTTCTACGAGCAGTACTTC.

This clone came up once. The chain employs TRBV6-4 and TRBJ2-3; the D gene is possibly TRBD1 (6 bases). The CDR3 length is 16 residues. Germline V CDR1 and CDR2: MRHNA, SNTAGT. V shed 0 bases and J shed 2 bases, with 12 bases lying between them. CDR3: CASSDSRAGDTDTQYF. The DNA for the CDR3 is TGTGCCAGCAGTGACTCTCGGGCAGGGGACACAGATACGCAGTATTTT.

The gene calls are TRBV11-3 and TRBJ2-1, with D maybe TRBD2 (7 bases). The CDR3 extends over 16 amino acids. In germline, CDR1 is SGHNT, CDR2 YENEEA. Trimming stripped 1 base from V and 10 bases from J, with 20 bases between. CDR3 nucleotides: TGTGCCAGCAGCTTAGGGCAAAGCGGGAAAGGGGGGGAGCAGTTCTTC. As protein: CASSLGQSGKGGEQFF.

The rearrangement uses TRBV5-1 and TRBJ2-3; D gene unclear. The germline V and J ends were trimmed by 4 bases and 1 base, with 10 bases remaining between them. Looked up from germline, CDR1 is SGHRS and CDR2 is YFSETQ. CDR3 size: 14 residues. The CDR3 bases are TGCGCCAGCAGCCGCAGGTTGGGCACAGATACGCAGTATTTT. Encoded protein: CASSRRLGTDTQYF.

This clone was counted a single time. The V gene is TRBV5-1, the J gene TRBJ1-4; TRBD1 matches at 9 bases. J was trimmed by 3 bases and V by 3 bases; bases with no gene match: 0. Per the germline V gene, CDR1 is SGHRS and CDR2 is YFSETQ. There are 14 residues in the CDR3. The CDR3 bases are TGCGCCAGCAGCTGGACAGGGGCTAATGAAAAACTGTTTTTT. This encodes CASSWTGANEKLFF.

The chain joins TRBV11-3 to TRBJ1-1; a weak D match, TRBD1 (5 bases). The CDR3 loop spans 14 amino acids. V was clipped by 3 bases and J by 0 bases, with 8 bases between them. Germline loops: CDR1 SGHNT, CDR2 YENEEA. CDR3 nucleotide sequence: TGTGCCAGCAGCTTGGGGGGGGTGAACACTGAAGCTTTCTTT. Its protein product is CASSLGGVNTEAFF. Looking up the rest from reference TRBV11-3 and TRBJ1-1 gives the full variable domain: EAGVVQSPRYKIIEKKQPVAFWCNPISGHNTLYWYLQNLGQGPELLIRYENEEAVDDSQLPKDRFSAERLKGVDSTLKIQPAELGDSAVYLCASSLGGVNTEAFFGQGTRLTVV.

The V gene is TRBV7-6, the J gene TRBJ2-2; D may be TRBD2 (5 bases). Trimming left V 5 bases short and J 6 bases short, with 13 bases between. The CDR3 has 14 residues. CDR1 is SGHVS and CDR2 is FNYEAQ in the germline V gene. CDR3 nucleotide sequence: TGTGCCAGCAGCCCCCTTCCGGGGTCCGGGGAGCTGTTTTTT. It codes for CASSPLPGSGELFF.

This clone was counted a single time. J is TRBJ2-1 and V is TRBV18; 9 bases agree with TRBD2. Germline lookup yields CDR1 KGHSH and CDR2 LQKENI. The CDR3 has 15 amino acids. The J segment lost 5 bases and the V segment lost 2 bases, leaving 4 bases of the junction unmatched. The CDR3 DNA is TGTGCCAGCTCACCATCTAGCGGGGATCACAATGAGCAGTTCTTC. Protein: CASSPSSGDHNEQFF.

The CDR3 DNA reads as TGTGCCAGCAGCTTAATGGCCGGGGAGACCCAGTACTTC. Translation gives CASSLMAGETQYF. V gene TRBV7-3 combines with J gene TRBJ2-5, with unresolved D. Trimming took 1 base from V and 5 from J, leaving 8 bases between them. The CDR3 sequence is 13 residues long. The germline V gene has CDR1 SGHTA and CDR2 FQGTGA.

This clone occurred once. The chain carries TRBV6-1 and TRBJ2-1; 11 nucleotides agree with TRBD2. V was pared by 7 bases and J by 2 bases, with 4 bases of the junction left unmatched. CDR3 size: 15 residues. Germline V gene data show CDR1 as MNHNS and CDR2 as SASEGT. In DNA form, the CDR3 reads TGTGCCAGCACCAAGGGACTAGCGGCCTACAATGAGCAGTTCTTC. It codes for CASTKGLAAYNEQFF.

DNA for the CDR3: TGTGCCAGCAGCGTACCCGGGAACATTCAGTACTTC. This translates into CASSVPGNIQYF. The V call is TRBV9, the J call TRBJ2-4, with unresolved D. V lost 1 base and J 7 bases, leaving 6 bases between the germline ends. Germline values: CDR1 SGDLS, CDR2 YYNGEE. The CDR3 runs to 12 residues.

This chain links TRBV29-1 with TRBJ2-5, with D tentatively TRBD2 (6 bases). The CDR3 spans 17 residues. Germline values: CDR1 SQVTM, CDR2 ANQGSEA. In DNA, the CDR3 is TGCAGTGTCCTTAGATTCAGTTCGGGGGAACCTGTGGAGACCCAGTACTTC. It codes for CSVLRFSSGEPVETQYF.

This chain joins TRBV30 and TRBJ2-7; 8 bases line up with TRBD1. Germline V gives CDR1 GTSNPN, CDR2 SVGIG (reference sequence). The V segment lost 2 bases and the J segment 4 bases; nucleotides outside the gene matches: 7. The length of the CDR3 is 14 residues. The CDR3 spells CAWSIGTGAYEQYF. The CDR3 coding sequence is TGTGCCTGGAGTATCGGGACAGGAGCATACGAGCAGTACTTC.